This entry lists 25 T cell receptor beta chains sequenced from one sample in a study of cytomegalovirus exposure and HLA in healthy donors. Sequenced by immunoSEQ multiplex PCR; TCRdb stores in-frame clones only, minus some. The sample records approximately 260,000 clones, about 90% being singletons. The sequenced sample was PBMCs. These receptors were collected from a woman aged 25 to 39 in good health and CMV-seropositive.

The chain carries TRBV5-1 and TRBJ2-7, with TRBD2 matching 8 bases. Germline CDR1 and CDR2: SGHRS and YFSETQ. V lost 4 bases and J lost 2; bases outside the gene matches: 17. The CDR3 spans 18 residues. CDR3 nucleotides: TGCGCCAGCAGCCCCCGGGGGGGCAAGGGGAGTGATCCCTACGAGCAGTACTTC. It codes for CASSPRGGKGSDPYEQYF.

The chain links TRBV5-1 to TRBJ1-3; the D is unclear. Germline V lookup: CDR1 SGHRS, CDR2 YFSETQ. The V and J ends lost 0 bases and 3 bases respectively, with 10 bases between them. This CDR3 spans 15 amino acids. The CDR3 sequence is CASSLARANGNTIYF. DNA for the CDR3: TGCGCCAGCAGCTTGGCGAGGGCAAATGGAAACACCATATATTTT.

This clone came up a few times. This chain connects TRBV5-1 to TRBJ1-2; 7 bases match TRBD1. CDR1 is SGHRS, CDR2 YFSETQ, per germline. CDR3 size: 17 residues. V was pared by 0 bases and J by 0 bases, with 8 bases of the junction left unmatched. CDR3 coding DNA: TGCGCCAGCAGCTTGGTTCTGGAGGGGGCGTCTAACTATGGCTACACCTTC. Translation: CASSLVLEGASNYGYTF.

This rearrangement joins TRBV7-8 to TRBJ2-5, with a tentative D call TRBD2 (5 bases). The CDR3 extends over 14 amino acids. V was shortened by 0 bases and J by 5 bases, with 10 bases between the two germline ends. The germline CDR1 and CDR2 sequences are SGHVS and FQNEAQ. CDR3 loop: CASSLAPGKETQYF. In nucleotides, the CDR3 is TGTGCCAGCAGCTTAGCGCCGGGGAAGGAGACCCAGTACTTC.

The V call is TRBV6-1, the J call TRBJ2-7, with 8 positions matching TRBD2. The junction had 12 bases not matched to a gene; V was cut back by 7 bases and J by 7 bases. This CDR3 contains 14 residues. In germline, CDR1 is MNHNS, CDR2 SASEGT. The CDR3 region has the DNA TGTGCCAGCATTGGGACTAGTCAAATGCGGGAGCAGTACTTC. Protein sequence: CASIGTSQMREQYF.

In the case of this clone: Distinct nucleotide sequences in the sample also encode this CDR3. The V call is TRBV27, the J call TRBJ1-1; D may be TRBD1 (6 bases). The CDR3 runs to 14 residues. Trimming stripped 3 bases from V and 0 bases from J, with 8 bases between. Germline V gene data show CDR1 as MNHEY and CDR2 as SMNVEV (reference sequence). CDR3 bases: TGTGCCAGCAGTTTGGGGGCCATGAACACTGAAGCTTTCTTT. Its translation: CASSLGAMNTEAFF.

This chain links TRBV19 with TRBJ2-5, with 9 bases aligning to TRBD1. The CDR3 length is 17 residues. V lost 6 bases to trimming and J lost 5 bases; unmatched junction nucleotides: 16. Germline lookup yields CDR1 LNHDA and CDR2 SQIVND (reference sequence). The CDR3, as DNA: TGTGCCAGTAGCACCCCAGCTACGACAGGGGGGTGGGAGACCCAGTACTTC. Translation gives CASSTPATTGGWETQYF.

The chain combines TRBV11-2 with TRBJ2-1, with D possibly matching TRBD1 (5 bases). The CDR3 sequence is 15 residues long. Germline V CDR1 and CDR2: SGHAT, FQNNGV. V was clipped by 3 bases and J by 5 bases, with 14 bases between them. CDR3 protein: CASSFGQGPNNEQFF. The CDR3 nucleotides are TGTGCCAGCAGCTTCGGGCAGGGCCCAAACAATGAGCAGTTCTTC.

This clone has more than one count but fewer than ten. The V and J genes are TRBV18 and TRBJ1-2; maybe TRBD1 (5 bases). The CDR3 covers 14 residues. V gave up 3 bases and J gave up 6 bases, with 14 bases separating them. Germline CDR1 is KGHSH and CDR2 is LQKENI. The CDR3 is CASSPRPEGDGYTF. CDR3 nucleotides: TGTGCCAGCTCACCTAGGCCCGAAGGGGATGGCTACACCTTC.

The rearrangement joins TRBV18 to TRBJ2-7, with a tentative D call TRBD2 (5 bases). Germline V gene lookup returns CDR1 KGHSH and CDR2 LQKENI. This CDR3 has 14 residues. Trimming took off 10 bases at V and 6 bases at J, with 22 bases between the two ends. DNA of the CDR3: TGTGCCACCTCGACGCAGATTGGAGGAAGCGAGCAGTACTTC. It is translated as CATSTQIGGSEQYF.

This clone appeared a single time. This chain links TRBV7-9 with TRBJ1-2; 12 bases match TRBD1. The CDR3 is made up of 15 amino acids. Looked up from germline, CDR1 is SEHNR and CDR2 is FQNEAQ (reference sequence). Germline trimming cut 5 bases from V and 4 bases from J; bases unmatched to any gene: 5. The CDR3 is CASSPGQGAAYGYTF. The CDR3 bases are TGTGCCAGCAGCCCGGGACAGGGGGCAGCCTATGGCTACACCTTC.

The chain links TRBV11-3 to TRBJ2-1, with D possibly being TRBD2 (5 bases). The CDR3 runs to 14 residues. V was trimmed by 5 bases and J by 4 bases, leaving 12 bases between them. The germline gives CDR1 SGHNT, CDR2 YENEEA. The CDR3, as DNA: TGTGCCAGCAGCCCAACCGGGATTTACAATGAGCAGTTCTTC. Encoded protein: CASSPTGIYNEQFF.

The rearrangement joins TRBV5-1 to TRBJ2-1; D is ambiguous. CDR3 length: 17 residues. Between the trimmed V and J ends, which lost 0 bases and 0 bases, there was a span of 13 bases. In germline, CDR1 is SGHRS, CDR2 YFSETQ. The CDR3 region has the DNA TGCGCCAGCAGCTTGGCCGACTTCTCAAGCTCCTACAATGAGCAGTTCTTC. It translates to CASSLADFSSSYNEQFF.

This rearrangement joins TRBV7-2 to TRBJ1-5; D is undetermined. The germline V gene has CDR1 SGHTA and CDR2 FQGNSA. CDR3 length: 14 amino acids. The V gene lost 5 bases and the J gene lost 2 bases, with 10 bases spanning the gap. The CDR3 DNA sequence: TGTGCCAGCAGCCGACCTACAGGCAATCAGCCCCAGCATTTT. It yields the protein CASSRPTGNQPQHF.

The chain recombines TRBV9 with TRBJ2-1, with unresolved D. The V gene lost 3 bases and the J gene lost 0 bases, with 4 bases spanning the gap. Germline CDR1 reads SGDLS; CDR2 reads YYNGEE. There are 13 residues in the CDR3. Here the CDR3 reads CASSATSYNEQFF. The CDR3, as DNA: TGTGCCAGCAGCGCTACCTCCTACAATGAGCAGTTCTTC.

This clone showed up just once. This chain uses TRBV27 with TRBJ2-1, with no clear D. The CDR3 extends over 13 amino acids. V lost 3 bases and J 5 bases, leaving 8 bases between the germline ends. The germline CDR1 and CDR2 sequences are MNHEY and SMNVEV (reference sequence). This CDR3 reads CASSFLYNNEQFF. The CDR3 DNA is TGTGCCAGCAGTTTCCTTTATAACAATGAGCAGTTCTTC.

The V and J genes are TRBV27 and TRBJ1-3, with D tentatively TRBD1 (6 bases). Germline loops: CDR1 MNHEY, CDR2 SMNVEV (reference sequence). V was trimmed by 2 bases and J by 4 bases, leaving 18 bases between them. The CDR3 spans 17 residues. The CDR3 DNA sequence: TGTGCCAGCAGTTTACCCTCGGGGCGGGGGCGGGGAAACACCATATATTTT. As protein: CASSLPSGRGRGNTIYF.

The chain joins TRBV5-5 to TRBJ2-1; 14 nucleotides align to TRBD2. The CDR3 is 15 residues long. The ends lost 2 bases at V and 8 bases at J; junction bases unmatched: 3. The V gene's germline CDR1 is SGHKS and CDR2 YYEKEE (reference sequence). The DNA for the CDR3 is TGTGCCAGCAGCTTCGGACTAGCGGGAGGATATGAGCAGTTCTTC. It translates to CASSFGLAGGYEQFF.

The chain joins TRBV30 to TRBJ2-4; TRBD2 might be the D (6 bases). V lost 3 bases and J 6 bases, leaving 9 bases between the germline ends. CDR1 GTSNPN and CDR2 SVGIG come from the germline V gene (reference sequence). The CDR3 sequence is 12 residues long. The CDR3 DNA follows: TGTGCCTGGAGCCGGGGAGGAAACATTCAGTACTTC. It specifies CAWSRGGNIQYF.

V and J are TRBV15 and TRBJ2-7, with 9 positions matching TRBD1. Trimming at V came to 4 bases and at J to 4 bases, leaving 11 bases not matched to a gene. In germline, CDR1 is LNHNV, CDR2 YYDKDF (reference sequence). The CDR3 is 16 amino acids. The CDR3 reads CATSTDRGSLSYEQYF. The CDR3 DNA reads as TGTGCCACCAGCACGGACAGGGGAAGCCTCTCGTACGAGCAGTACTTC.

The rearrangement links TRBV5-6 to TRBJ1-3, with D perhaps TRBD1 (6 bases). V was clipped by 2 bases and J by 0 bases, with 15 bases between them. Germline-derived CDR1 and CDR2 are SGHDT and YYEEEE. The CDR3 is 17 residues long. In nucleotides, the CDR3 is TGTGCCAGCAGCTTCACGGACAGCTCGAGCTCTGGAAACACCATATATTTT. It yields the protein CASSFTDSSSSGNTIYF.

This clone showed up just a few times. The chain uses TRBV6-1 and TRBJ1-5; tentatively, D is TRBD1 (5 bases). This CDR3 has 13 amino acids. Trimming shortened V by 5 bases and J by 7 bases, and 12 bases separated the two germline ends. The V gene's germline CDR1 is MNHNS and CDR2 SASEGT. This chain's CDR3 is CASSRWGEQPQHF. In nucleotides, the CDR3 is TGTGCCAGCAGTAGGTGGGGGGAGCAGCCCCAGCATTTT.

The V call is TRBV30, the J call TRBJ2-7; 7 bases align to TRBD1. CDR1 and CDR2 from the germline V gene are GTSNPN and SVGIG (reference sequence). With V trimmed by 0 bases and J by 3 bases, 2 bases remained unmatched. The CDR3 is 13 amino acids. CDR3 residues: CAWSVGTDYEQYF. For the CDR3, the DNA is TGTGCCTGGAGTGTAGGGACAGACTACGAGCAGTACTTC.

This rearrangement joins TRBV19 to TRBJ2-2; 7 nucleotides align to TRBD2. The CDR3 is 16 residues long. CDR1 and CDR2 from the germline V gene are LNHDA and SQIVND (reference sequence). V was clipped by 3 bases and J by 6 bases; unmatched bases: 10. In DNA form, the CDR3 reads TGTGCCAGTAGTATCGACAGACTAGCTAACCCCGGGGAGCTGTTTTTT. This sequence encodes CASSIDRLANPGELFF. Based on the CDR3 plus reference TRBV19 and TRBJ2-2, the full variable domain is DGGITQSPKYLFRKEGQNVTLSCEQNLNHDAMYWYRQDPGQGLRLIYYSQIVNDFQKGDIAEGYSVSREKKESFPLTVTSAQKNPTAFYLCASSIDRLANPGELFFGEGSRLTVL.

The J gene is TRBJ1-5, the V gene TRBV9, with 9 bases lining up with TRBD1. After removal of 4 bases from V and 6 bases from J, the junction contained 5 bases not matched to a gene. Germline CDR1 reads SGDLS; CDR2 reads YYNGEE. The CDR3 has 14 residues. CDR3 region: CASSSDRGTQPQHF. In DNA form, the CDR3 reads TGTGCCAGCAGCTCGGACAGGGGAACTCAGCCCCAGCATTTT.